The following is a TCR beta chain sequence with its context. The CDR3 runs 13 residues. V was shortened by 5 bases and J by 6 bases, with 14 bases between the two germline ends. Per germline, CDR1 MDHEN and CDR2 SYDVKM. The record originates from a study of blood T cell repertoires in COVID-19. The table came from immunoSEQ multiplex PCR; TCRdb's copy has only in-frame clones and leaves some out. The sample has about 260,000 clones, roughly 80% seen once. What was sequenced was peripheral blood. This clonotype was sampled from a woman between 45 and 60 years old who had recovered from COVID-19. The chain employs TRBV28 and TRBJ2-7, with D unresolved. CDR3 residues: CASSPQVSGEQYF. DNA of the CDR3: TGTGCCAGCAGTCCTCAAGTCTCCGGCGAGCAGTACTTC.